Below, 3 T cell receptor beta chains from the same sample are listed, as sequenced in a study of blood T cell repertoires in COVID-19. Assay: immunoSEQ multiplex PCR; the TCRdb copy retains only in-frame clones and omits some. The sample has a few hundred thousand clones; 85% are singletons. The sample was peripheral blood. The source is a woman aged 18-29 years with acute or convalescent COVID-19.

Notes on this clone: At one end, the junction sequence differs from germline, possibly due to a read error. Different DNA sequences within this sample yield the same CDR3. The CDR3 DNA sequence: TGCGCCAGCAGCTCAGGGGGCGCGTACGAGCAGTACTTC. Translated: CASSSGGAYEQYF. V usage is TRBV13 and J usage is TRBJ2-7; the match to TRBD1 covers 8 bases. The CDR3 loop spans 13 amino acids. Germline V gene sequence: CDR1 PRHDT, CDR2 FYEKMQ (reference sequence).

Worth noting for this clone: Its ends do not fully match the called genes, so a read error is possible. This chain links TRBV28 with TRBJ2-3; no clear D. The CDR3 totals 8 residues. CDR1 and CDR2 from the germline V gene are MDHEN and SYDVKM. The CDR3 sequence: CATGTQYF. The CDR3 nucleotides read TGTGCCACAGGTACGCAGTATTTT.

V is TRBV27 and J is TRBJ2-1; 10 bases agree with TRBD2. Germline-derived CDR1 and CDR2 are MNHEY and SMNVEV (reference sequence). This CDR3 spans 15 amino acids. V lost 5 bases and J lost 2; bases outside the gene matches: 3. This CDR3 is CASSVAGGAYNEQFF. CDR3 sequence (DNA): TGTGCCAGCAGTGTAGCGGGGGGCGCCTACAATGAGCAGTTCTTC.